This T cell receptor beta chain was captured in a study of blood T cell repertoires in COVID-19. Study information: There were acute and convalescent COVID-19 samples, and they came from the United States, Italy and Spain. T cells, B-cell-depleted T cells, or PBMCs supplied cDNA or gDNA.

The authors' processing: Reference gene primer amplification gave nucleated cell count estimates. Method: immunoSEQ multiplex PCR; TCRdb's copy keeps in-frame clones and lacks some. The V and J calls and clone size were taken over from that table, and D and trimming were inferred from the DNA. This table has 300,000 or so clones, just under 90% appearing once. The CDR3 runs 14 residues. CDR1 and CDR2 (germline): ENHRY, SYGVKD. The V gene lost 5 bases and the J gene lost 5 bases, with 15 bases spanning the gap. Participant-reported clinical history was the basis for cohort assignment. Sequencing input: PBMCs or T cells enriched from blood (not recorded which). The clonotype was recovered from a woman aged 50 to 65 who had been exposed to COVID-19. The chain employs TRBV10-3 and TRBJ1-1, with TRBD1 as a possible D gene (5 bases). In nucleotides, the CDR3 is TGTGCCATCAGTACGACGCAAACAGGAACTGAAGCTTTCTTT. Protein: CAISTTQTGTEAFF.